This TCR beta chain was recorded in a study of T cell responses to AZD1222 COVID-19 vaccine. The junction had 2 bases not matched to a gene; V was cut back by 1 base and J by 4 bases. The CDR3 contains 14 residues. CDR1 SGHTA and CDR2 FQGNSA come from the germline V gene. The method was immunoSEQ multiplex PCR; TCRdb's version includes in-frame clones alone and lacks a portion of them. The table lists 150,000 to 200,000 clones, about 93% of them singletons. Sequencing was performed on peripheral blood, taken on day 0 of AZD1222 vaccination. This sequence joins TRBV7-2 and TRBJ1-1; 8 nucleotides line up with TRBD1. This TCR derives from an adult in good health. The CDR3 loop is CASSLGTGPTEAFF. CDR3 DNA sequence: TGTGCCAGCAGCTTAGGGACAGGGCCCACTGAAGCTTTCTTT. Full variable domain (outside the CDR3, taken from reference TRBV7-2 and TRBJ1-1): GAGVSQSPSNKVTEKGKDVELRCDPISGHTALYWYRQSLGQGLEFLIYFQGNSAPDKSGLPSDRFSAERTGGSVSTLTIQRTQQEDSAVYLCASSLGTGPTEAFFGQGTRLTVV.